These 11 T cell receptor beta chains were sequenced from one sample in a study of T-cell memory formation after mild COVID-19. TCRdb re-analysed the 5' RACE reads in MiXCR, keeping a single row per CDR3 protein. The sample includes 450,000 to 650,000 distinct CDR3 sequences, roughly 21% of them seen just once. The sequenced material came from PBMCs or a T cell subset sorted from them (not recorded which). These TCRs come from an adult woman who had mild COVID-19 (a few samples of this study predate the infection). Cell type and time point are not known.

A few counts support this clonotype. V and J are TRBV25-1 and TRBJ1-2; TRBD1 is a possible D gene (6 bases). V was clipped by 0 bases and J by 4 bases, with 15 bases between them. Germline V gene sequence: CDR1 MGHDK, CDR2 SYGVNS. The CDR3 runs 16 residues. DNA for the CDR3: TGTGCCAGCAGTGAATATTCAGGGGAGGGAGGCTATGGCTACACCTTC. This encodes CASSEYSGEGGYGYTF.

The chain links TRBV7-2 to TRBJ1-1; D gene ambiguous. Per germline, CDR1 SGHTA and CDR2 FQGNSA. There are 14 residues in the CDR3. Trimming took 5 bases from V and 4 from J, leaving 14 bases between them. The CDR3: CASSPQILGTEAFF. The CDR3 bases are TGTGCCAGCAGCCCCCAGATCCTGGGCACTGAAGCTTTCTTT.

This chain connects TRBV6-5 to TRBJ2-1; D gene uncertain. Germline assignment: CDR1 MNHEY and CDR2 SVGAGI. V lost 3 bases and J 0 bases, leaving 6 bases between the germline ends. This CDR3 has 14 residues. The chain's CDR3 is CASSYQSSYNEQFF. For the CDR3, the DNA is TGTGCCAGCAGTTATCAGAGCTCCTACAATGAGCAGTTCTTC.

This chain links TRBV5-1 with TRBJ2-7; 8 positions match TRBD1. V gave up 2 bases and J gave up 5 bases; unmatched junction bases: 6. CDR3 length: 14 residues. CDR1 is SGHRS and CDR2 is YFSETQ in the germline V gene. The CDR3 sequence is CASSLGQGYNEQYF. The CDR3 DNA follows: TGCGCCAGCAGCTTAGGACAGGGATACAACGAGCAGTACTTC.

The chain carries TRBV19 and TRBJ2-3; D is perhaps TRBD2 (5 bases). The germline V gene encodes CDR1 LNHDA and CDR2 SQIVND (reference sequence). The CDR3 covers 15 residues. V was pared by 3 bases and J by 2 bases, with 12 bases between. CDR3 residues: CASSMVARDTDTQYF. CDR3 sequence (DNA): TGTGCCAGTAGTATGGTAGCGCGAGACACAGATACGCAGTATTTT.

The J gene is TRBJ1-5, the V gene TRBV12-3 or TRBV12-4; 10 nucleotides agree with TRBD1. The length of the CDR3 is 15 residues. Trimming took 5 bases from V and 6 from J; bases not matched to a gene: 7. The CDR3 bases are TGTGCCAGCAGTCTCCGGACAGGGGGGAGTCAGCCCCAGCATTTT. Translating gives CASSLRTGGSQPQHF.

This clonotype was found many times. The chain couples TRBV9 to TRBJ2-5, with 10 bases aligning to TRBD2. The CDR3 length is 15 residues. CDR1 SGDLS and CDR2 YYNGEE come from the germline V gene. J was trimmed by 3 bases and V by 6 bases; bases with no gene match: 8. CDR3 region: CASKETSGAEETQYF. The CDR3 coding sequence is TGTGCCAGCAAAGAAACTAGCGGGGCCGAAGAGACCCAGTACTTC.

The genes are TRBV5-4 and TRBJ2-7; D gene ambiguous. Trimming stripped 0 bases from V and 5 bases from J, with 9 bases between. CDR3 length: 13 amino acids. Germline CDR1 SGHNT, CDR2 YYREEE (reference sequence). Here the CDR3 reads CASSLVASNEQYF. The CDR3 bases are TGTGCCAGCAGCTTGGTGGCCTCTAACGAGCAGTACTTC.

This clonotype was counted between two and nine times. The chain combines TRBV7-2 with TRBJ2-7, with 7 nucleotides matching TRBD2. Germline V gives CDR1 SGHTA, CDR2 FQGNSA. This CDR3 is 13 amino acids long. With V trimmed by 5 bases and J by 9 bases, 10 bases remained unmatched. CDR3: CASSLAPGEGQYF. The CDR3 nucleotides are TGTGCCAGCAGCCTGGCTCCGGGGGAGGGGCAGTACTTC.

The gene calls are TRBV7-6 and TRBJ2-1; 10 bases are a match to TRBD2. The CDR3 runs 17 residues. J was trimmed by 7 bases and V by 1 base; bases with no gene match: 10. Germline lookup yields CDR1 SGHVS and CDR2 FNYEAQ. As DNA, the CDR3 is TGTGCCAGCAGCTTAGGCGGGTTGACTAGCGGGCTTAATGAGCAGTTCTTC. Translation: CASSLGGLTSGLNEQFF.

A single count supports this clonotype. The chain employs TRBV3-1 and TRBJ2-7; TRBD2 matches at 13 bases. With V trimmed by 3 bases and J by 0 bases, 5 bases remained unmatched. Germline V gives CDR1 LGHDT, CDR2 YNNKEL (reference sequence). The CDR3 covers 17 residues. The CDR3 DNA follows: TGTGCCAGCAGCCACGGACTAGCGGGGGCGAGCTCCTACGAGCAGTACTTC. The encoded protein is CASSHGLAGASSYEQYF.